The entry that follows covers one TCR beta chain sequence. Its antigen remains unknown. Data came from immunoSEQ multiplex PCR; TCRdb stores just in-frame clones and leaves some out. The table includes nearly 65,000 clones, around 90% detected once. This sample was taken from a study of OX40 agonist ivuxolimab in advanced cancers. About the research overall: Having had anti-PD-1, anti-PD-L1 or anti-CTLA-4 therapy before was allowed, and roughly 40% had some. Findings and limits, study-wide: It was also the case that some nonresponders had low normalized T-cell clonal expansion.

Germline values: CDR1 SGHDT, CDR2 YYEEEE. CDR3 length: 14 residues. The V gene lost 0 bases and the J gene lost 4 bases, with 10 bases spanning the gap. The investigators sampled blood at baseline, at cycle 4 day 1, and at cycle 7 day 1. The specimen comprised CD4+ or CD8+ T cells sorted from blood, sampled in a trial of the OX40 agonist ivuxolimab. This clonotype originated in an adult with an advanced solid tumor such as melanoma, head and neck, liver or kidney cancer. The chain employs TRBV5-6 and TRBJ1-2; D ambiguous. The chain's CDR3 is CASSLEVALYGYTF. CDR3 nucleotide sequence: TGTGCCAGCAGCTTGGAGGTGGCCCTCTATGGCTACACCTTC.